The following is a T cell receptor (beta chain) sequence with its context. Its target antigen remains unknown. Base-call qualities are not available, and no considerably larger clone is one nucleotide away. To synthesize cDNA, template-switch 5'RACE was performed with a primer carrying a 10-nucleotide random unique molecular identifier so that each TCR transcript was tagged. Every sequencing run covered 15-18 subjects and yielded more than 200 million TCR-beta sequences. Total RNA was extracted with the RNeasy kit. The KAPA Real-time Library Amplification kit was used to amplify TCR-beta VDJ regions with primers targeting the TCR constant region and the 5'RACE anchor. Sample indexes and Illumina adaptors were added in a first PCR, after which library yield was increased in a second PCR. After Ampure bead purification, the roughly 650 bp TCR product was size-selected on a 2% E-gel SizeSelection system. Before pooling, library quality was assessed on a Bioanalyzer, concentration was determined with Qubit, and library quantification was performed with the Kapa Library Quantification kit. An Illumina HiSeq 2500 sequenced the libraries paired-end 2 x 150 bp. To increase sequence diversity, about 25-31% phiX was spiked into each library pool. The authors' analysis ran thus. The quality-filtered reads were processed with the UMI-based MiGEC pipeline, whose error correction step removed more than 85% of the raw TCR sequences. VDJ genes were aligned to IMGT germline references, and clonotypes were defined by unique CDR3 amino acid sequence plus V-J genes. Clonal expansion, Shannon diversity and CDR3 relatedness (CalcPairwiseDistances, ClusterSamples) were evaluated with VDJtools, and phylogenetic trees were built with CLCbio workbench. A clone was classed as expanded if it had 8 or more unique UMIs, a cutoff based on coefficient-of-variation modelling across technical triplicates. TCRdb applied fastp at Q25 and MiXCR to the public reads, then kept only in-frame beta chains. Each CDR3 protein appears once, grouped with its most common genes and DNA. The V and J calls and clone size are TCRdb's, not the authors'. The sample data list 15,000 to 20,000 distinct CDR3 sequences, and roughly a tenth of these were observed just once. Of the sample, under 30% is held by the ten largest clones.

The data derive from a study of neurological immune-mediated disorders (dated by TCRdb to about 2019). A note on the overall study: Peripheral blood TCR-beta repertoires from patients with HTLV-I-associated myelopathy (HAM/TSP), patients with multiple sclerosis, and healthy controls were compared in the study using UMI-based sequencing. Alongside PBMC samples, the set of some 98 TCR-beta libraries contained longitudinal samples, technical triplicates, and paired CD4+ and CD8+ T-cell subsets that had been sorted. The cohort included approximately 68 subjects: about 15 with HAM/TSP, some 35 with multiple sclerosis, and approximately 20 healthy controls.

Broad study findings and their caveats: Across subjects, expanded clones never shared an identical CDR3 amino acid sequence, which suggests that the TCR-beta repertoires in every group were private. TCR clonal expansion was highest in HAM/TSP patients and lowest in MS patients, with MS patients falling below even healthy controls.

Blood bank volunteers in Maryland, USA served as the healthy controls. For sorted-subset TCR libraries, 1 million sorted CD4+ or CD8+ T cells were used. Peripheral blood was subjected to Ficoll-Hypaque density gradient centrifugation to isolate PBMCs, which were then cryopreserved in liquid nitrogen. Paired sorted CD4+ and CD8+ subsets came from healthy controls, HAM/TSP patients and MS patients. The CDR3 contains 13 residues, cysteine and phenylalanine counted. The sequence is cut down to CDR3 DNA, 39 bases in frame from base 1. Trimming takes 9 bases off V and 6 bases off J; junction bases not matched to a gene: 10. The germline V gene (reference sequence) gives CDR1 as SEHNR and CDR2 as FQNEAQ.

The source is a woman in her forties or fifties in good health. The source material was CD8+ T cells from blood. The chain couples TRBV7-9 to TRBJ1-2, with 7 junctional bases fitting TRBD1. The DNA sequence reads TGTGCCAGACCGATCGAGACAGGGAATGGCTACACCTTC. Its amino acids are CARPIETGNGYTF.